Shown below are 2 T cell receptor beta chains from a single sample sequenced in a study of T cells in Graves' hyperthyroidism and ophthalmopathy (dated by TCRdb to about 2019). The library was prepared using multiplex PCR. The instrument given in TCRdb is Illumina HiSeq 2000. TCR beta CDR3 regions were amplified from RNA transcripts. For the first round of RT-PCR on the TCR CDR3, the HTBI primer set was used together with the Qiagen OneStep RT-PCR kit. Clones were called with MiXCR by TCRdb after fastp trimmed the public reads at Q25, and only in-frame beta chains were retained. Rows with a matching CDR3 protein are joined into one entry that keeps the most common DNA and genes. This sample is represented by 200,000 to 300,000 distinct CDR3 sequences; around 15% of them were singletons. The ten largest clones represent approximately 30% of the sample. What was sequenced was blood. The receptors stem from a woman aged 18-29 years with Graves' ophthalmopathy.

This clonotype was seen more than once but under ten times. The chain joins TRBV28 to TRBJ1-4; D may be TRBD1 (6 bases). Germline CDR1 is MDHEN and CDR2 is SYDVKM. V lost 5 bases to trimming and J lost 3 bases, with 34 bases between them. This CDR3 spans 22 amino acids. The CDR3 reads CASSPLDLQGAGSKLANEKLFF. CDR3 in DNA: TGTGCCAGCAGTCCCCTCGATTTACAGGGTGCCGGGAGTAAGCTCGCTAATGAAAAACTGTTTTTT.

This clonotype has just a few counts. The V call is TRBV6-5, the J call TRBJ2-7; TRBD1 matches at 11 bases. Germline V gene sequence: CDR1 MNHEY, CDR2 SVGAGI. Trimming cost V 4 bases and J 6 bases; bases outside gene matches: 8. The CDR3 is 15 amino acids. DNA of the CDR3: TGTGCCAGCAGTTTATTAGGGACAGGGGGAACCGAGCAGTACTTC. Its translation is CASSLLGTGGTEQYF.